Listed here is a single T cell receptor beta chain. What antigen it recognizes has not been identified. The conserved phenylalanine or tryptophan is not found at the CDR3 terminus, so this likely reflects a read error. Using a constant-region primer and ProtoScript II reverse transcriptase, TCRbeta-specific cDNA was reverse-transcribed from approximately 500 ng total RNA. Construction of the TCRbeta libraries relied on three nested rounds of multiplex PCR, following a slightly modified ARM-PCR procedure. Sample barcodes and Illumina adapters were attached in a final 25-cycle PCR using Deep VentR polymerase. Amplicons of 200-500 bp were gel-purified with a QIAquick gel extraction kit before sequencing. An Illumina HiSeq 2500 was used to sequence the TCRbeta amplicons, generating 250-bp paired-end reads. The paper's data handling went like this. Trimmomatic v0.33 was used to quality-trim the reads, and FLASH v1.2.11 was used to merge paired reads so that full CDR3 sequences could be recovered. V, D and J germline segments were assigned to the rearranged TCRbeta sequences by MiGEC v1.2.1b. VDJtools v1.0.0 computed clonotype statistics and Shannon-Wiener diversity indices. To reduce sampling bias, subsequent analyses other than the diversity analysis used only the 250 most abundant clonotypes in each sample. TCRdb trimmed public reads at Q25 via fastp, called clones via MiXCR and kept in-frame beta chains. Entries are consolidated by CDR3 protein sequence, retaining the most common genes and DNA. The V and J calls come from TCRdb's annotation, not from the publication. The sample has about 320,000 distinct CDR3 sequences on record, 65% of them singletons. The ten top clones hold 9% of the sample.

Blood RNA was extracted from unsorted whole blood with TRIzol reagent; germline DNA came from the DNeasy Blood & Tissue kit. At the time of sampling, the patients had chronic HBV infection and had not received any treatment. Before surgery, about 4 milliliters of peripheral blood were collected into K2EDTA tubes. This entry comes from a study of tumor-infiltrating lymphocytes in primary liver carcinoma (dated by TCRdb to between 2016 and 2019). Looking at the study overall: Roughly five patients with histopathologically diagnosed primary liver carcinoma underwent surgical resection in China between late 2015 and 2016. TCRbeta repertoire sequencing, expression microarrays and whole-exome sequencing were combined in the study across five regions of each liver tumor, with adjacent normal tissue and blood also included. Roughly 3.65 to 7.5 million productive TCRbeta reads were obtained per sample, and no significant difference in read depth was found between tissue types. Of the five patients (three men and two women, aged 30 to 69 years), four had hepatocellular carcinoma and one had combined HCC and intrahepatic cholangiocarcinoma. TCRbeta repertoire sequencing covered 35 or so specimens from 5 patients: some 25 tumor regions, 5 adjacent noncancerous liver tissues and 5 peripheral blood samples. The five patients had tumors staged T1-T3 N0M0, with maximum diameters ranging from roughly 4 to 10 cm. Technical replicate repertoires showed high reproducibility, with mean shared-clone rates approximately 0.9 and correlation coefficients above 0.95. Overall results and qualifications from the work: Because sequencing covered only the TCR beta chain and unpaired alpha chains were not captured, true repertoire diversity is likely underestimated. Bulk unsorted samples precluded comparing CD4+ and CD8+ T cell repertoires. Pairs of tumor regions showed greater repertoire overlap (mean 36%) than tumor-adjacent pairs (about 17%) or tumor-blood pairs (about 15%), which is consistent with antigen-driven expansion. The top 250 clones accounted for a significantly greater share of the repertoire in tumors than in blood (p = 0.039). The study included only four to six patients, and the authors note findings should be validated in a larger study.

The TCR sequence derives from a man aged 35-49 years with primary liver carcinoma and hepatitis B virus infection. Material: peripheral blood.

The nucleotide sequence is TGTGCCATCAGTGAGCTGGGACTCACCGGGGAGCTGTTTTCT. This sequence encodes CAISELGLTGELFS. The rearranged segments are TRBV10-3 and TRBJ2-2; D gene: possibly TRBD2, on 6 matching bases. The length of the CDR3 is 14 amino acids, counting both ends. Only the CDR3 part of the read is kept: 42 bases, read in frame from the first base. CDR1 and CDR2, looked up from the germline V gene, are ENHRY and SYGVKD. Deletion took 2 bases off V and 4 bases off J, with a span of 8 bases between the germline ends.